One and the same sample provided the 18 T cell receptor beta chains below, sequenced in a study of radiotherapy plus CTLA-4 blockade in lung cancer. This table comes from immunoSEQ multiplex PCR, and its TCRdb copy is limited to in-frame clones, with some not included. The table shows about 80,000 clones, with 60% to 85% occurring only once. The sequenced sample was peripheral blood, obtained from a patient treated with radiotherapy plus ipilimumab. The receptors were gathered from a human donor with non-small cell lung cancer whose response to radiotherapy plus ipilimumab could not be evaluated. Some clones in this sample may be carry-over from other donors' samples.

The rearrangement links TRBV5-1 to TRBJ2-6, with D hard to call. This CDR3 region has 15 residues. Germline CDR1 reads SGHRS; CDR2 reads YFSETQ. The V and J ends lost 0 bases and 1 base respectively, with 5 bases between them. Written as DNA, the CDR3 is TGCGCCAGCAGCTTGGGTAGTTCTGGGGCCAACGTCCTGACTTTC. Amino acids: CASSLGSSGANVLTF. Full variable domain (missing parts from reference TRBV5-1 and TRBJ2-6): KAGVTQTPRYLIKTRGQQVTLSCSPISGHRSVSWYQQTPGQGLQFLFEYFSETQRNKGNFPGRFSGRQFSNSRSEMNVSTLELGDSALYLCASSLGSSGANVLTFGAGSRLTVL.

This clone was counted between two and nine times. This chain uses TRBV18 with TRBJ2-3; TRBD2 aligns across 9 bases. V lost 4 bases and J lost 1; bases outside the gene matches: 9. Germline V gene data show CDR1 as KGHSH and CDR2 as LQKENI. The CDR3 has 17 residues. The CDR3 here is CASSRGGAGTGTDTQYF. CDR3 nucleotides: TGTGCCAGCTCACGCGGGGGGGCCGGAACAGGCACAGATACGCAGTATTTT.

V gene TRBV28 combines with J gene TRBJ2-6; 11 bases match TRBD1. V was clipped by 6 bases and J by 0 bases; unmatched bases: 7. This CDR3 is built from 18 residues. Germline V gene data show CDR1 as MDHEN and CDR2 as SYDVKM. CDR3 bases: TGTGCCAGCAGCCGGGACAGGGGGTTAGTCTCTGGGGCCAACGTCCTGACTTTC. Amino acid sequence: CASSRDRGLVSGANVLTF.

The CDR3 region has the DNA TGTGCCAGCAGCGTAGCGCAACTAGCAGGTGAGCAGTTCTTC. Its translation: CASSVAQLAGEQFF. The chain recombines TRBV9 with TRBJ2-1; D is possibly TRBD2 (6 bases). Deletions cut 0 bases from V and 9 bases from J, with 13 bases between. The length of the CDR3 is 14 residues. CDR1 and CDR2 from the germline V gene are SGDLS and YYNGEE. The entire variable domain, with the rest obtained from reference TRBV9 and TRBJ2-1, is as follows: DSGVTQTPKHLITATGQRVTLRCSPRSGDLSVYWYQQSLDQGLQFLIQYYNGEERAKGNILERFSAQQFPDLHSELNLSSLELGDSALYFCASSVAQLAGEQFFGPGTRLTVL.

The chain joins TRBV2 to TRBJ1-2; D gene unclear. The CDR3 covers 14 residues. V was shortened by 6 bases and J by 4 bases, with 15 bases between the two germline ends. The germline V gene encodes CDR1 SNHLY and CDR2 FYNNEI. CDR3 sequence (DNA): TGTGCCAGCAGGACCGGGGAGATCGCCTATGGCTACACCTTC. Translating it yields CASRTGEIAYGYTF. The entire variable domain, with the rest obtained from reference TRBV2 and TRBJ1-2, is as follows: EPEVTQTPSHQVTQMGQEVILRCVPISNHLYFYWYRQILGQKVEFLVSFYNNEISEKSEIFDDQFSVERPDGSNFTLKIRSTKLEDSAMYFCASRTGEIAYGYTFGSGTRLTVV.

The chain carries TRBV19 and TRBJ2-5, with D possibly being TRBD1 (7 bases). Trimming removed 2 bases from V and 2 bases from J, with 15 bases in between. CDR3 length: 16 amino acids. The germline CDR1 and CDR2 sequences are LNHDA and SQIVND (reference sequence). The chain's CDR3 is CASSILGGGPQETQYF. In DNA form, the CDR3 reads TGTGCCAGTAGTATACTCGGAGGGGGCCCTCAAGAGACCCAGTACTTC.

The table lists this clone with a few counts. The V call is TRBV6-4, the J call TRBJ1-3; 9 bases match TRBD1. This CDR3 spans 17 amino acids. Losses at the gene ends were 0 bases for V and 6 bases for J; bases not matched to a gene: 9. CDR1 and CDR2 (germline): MRHNA, SNTAGT. DNA of the CDR3: TGTGCCAGCAGTGACTCCGGGGACAGGGTCGTTGAAAACACCATATATTTT. Translated: CASSDSGDRVVENTIYF.

V and J are TRBV7-2 and TRBJ1-4, with no clear D. Germline CDR1 SGHTA, CDR2 FQGNSA. CDR3 length: 16 residues. The V and J ends lost 2 bases and 7 bases respectively, with 17 bases between them. The DNA for the CDR3 is TGTGCCAGCAGCTTATTCGCGCCCGGCCTAGGTGAAAAACTGTTTTTT. Its translation is CASSLFAPGLGEKLFF.

The chain is built from TRBV11-3 and TRBJ2-7, with 14 positions matching TRBD2. This CDR3 contains 17 residues. Germline V lookup: CDR1 SGHNT, CDR2 YENEEA. With V trimmed by 6 bases and J by 5 bases, 12 bases remained unmatched. The CDR3, as DNA: TGTGCCAGCAGTAGAGGGACTAGCGGGGGAGTTTCACACGAGCAGTACTTC. It is translated as CASSRGTSGGVSHEQYF.

This clone appeared a single time. The chain joins TRBV7-9 to TRBJ2-1; 12 nucleotides match TRBD2. The ends lost 4 bases at V and 9 bases at J; junction bases unmatched: 13. The CDR3 extends over 17 amino acids. Germline assignment: CDR1 SEHNR and CDR2 FQNEAQ (reference sequence). The CDR3 protein is CASSSSGLAGGLGEQFF. The CDR3 region has the DNA TGTGCCAGCAGCTCATCGGGCCTAGCGGGGGGGCTTGGTGAGCAGTTCTTC.

The chain links TRBV28 to TRBJ1-6; 8 nucleotides match TRBD1. The V gene end was trimmed by 3 bases and the J gene end by 4 bases; junction bases not matched to a gene: 2. The CDR3 consists of 15 residues. The germline V gene has CDR1 MDHEN and CDR2 SYDVKM. The chain's CDR3 is CASSFRQGYNSPLHF. The DNA for the CDR3 is TGTGCCAGCAGTTTCAGACAGGGGTATAATTCACCCCTCCACTTT.

The rearrangement joins TRBV6-5 to TRBJ1-1, with TRBD1 matching over 7 bases. The length of the CDR3 is 14 residues. J lost 1 base, V lost 4 bases, and 3 bases had no gene match. From germline, CDR1 is MNHEY and CDR2 SVGAGI. This chain's CDR3 is CASSWAGGNTEAFF. In DNA form, the CDR3 reads TGTGCCAGCAGTTGGGCAGGGGGGAACACTGAAGCTTTCTTT.

The rearrangement links TRBV19 to TRBJ1-1, with D tentatively TRBD1 (6 bases). The CDR3 spans 16 residues. CDR1 LNHDA and CDR2 SQIVND come from the germline V gene (reference sequence). Trimming removed 6 bases at V and 4 bases at J, with 21 bases between. CDR3 region: CASRRGGAAPGTEAFF. Written as DNA, the CDR3 is TGTGCCAGTAGACGCGGGGGGGCGGCCCCGGGCACTGAAGCTTTCTTT.

V is TRBV15 and J is TRBJ2-5; a weak D match, TRBD2 (5 bases). Matching the DNA end better, TRBJ2-7 makes the J call doubtful. Germline CDR1 and CDR2: LNHNV and YYDKDF (reference sequence). The CDR3 contains 12 residues. The CDR3 here is CATSLGSYEQYF. CDR3 bases: TGTGCCACCAGCCTAGGGAGCTACGAGCAGTACTTC.

The chain carries TRBV9 and TRBJ2-2; D possibly corresponds to TRBD1 (6 bases). Germline assignment: CDR1 SGDLS and CDR2 YYNGEE. Deletions cut 4 bases from V and 0 bases from J, with 13 bases between. The CDR3 totals 16 residues. CDR3 coding DNA: TGTGCCAGCAGCCAACAGGGACGTCCGAACACCGGGGAGCTGTTTTTT. Encoded protein: CASSQQGRPNTGELFF.

V and J are TRBV18 and TRBJ1-6; tentative D call: TRBD1 (6 bases). Germline assignment: CDR1 KGHSH and CDR2 LQKENI. The CDR3 runs to 15 residues. V was cut by 3 bases and J by 10 bases, with 16 bases left in between. CDR3 amino acids: CASSPDSNLGSPLHF. DNA for the CDR3: TGTGCCAGCTCACCGGACAGCAACTTAGGGTCACCCCTCCACTTT.

The V gene is TRBV9, the J gene TRBJ2-1; 12 bases are shared with TRBD2. The J segment lost 5 bases and the V segment lost 4 bases, leaving 4 bases of the junction unmatched. Per germline, CDR1 SGDLS and CDR2 YYNGEE. The CDR3 consists of 15 residues. In nucleotides, the CDR3 is TGTGCCAGCAGCCCAAGACTAGCGGGGGACAATGAGCAGTTCTTC. Amino acids: CASSPRLAGDNEQFF. Full variable domain (outside the CDR3, taken from reference TRBV9 and TRBJ2-1): DSGVTQTPKHLITATGQRVTLRCSPRSGDLSVYWYQQSLDQGLQFLIQYYNGEERAKGNILERFSAQQFPDLHSELNLSSLELGDSALYFCASSPRLAGDNEQFFGPGTRLTVL.

The chain uses TRBV11-3 and TRBJ1-5, with a tentative D call TRBD1 (5 bases). Germline V gene lookup returns CDR1 SGHNT and CDR2 YENEEA. The CDR3 is made up of 17 amino acids. The V gene lost 2 bases and the J gene lost 0 bases, with 14 bases spanning the gap. CDR3: CASSLKGEVYSNQPQHF. CDR3 bases: TGTGCCAGCAGCTTAAAAGGGGAGGTCTATAGCAATCAGCCCCAGCATTTT.